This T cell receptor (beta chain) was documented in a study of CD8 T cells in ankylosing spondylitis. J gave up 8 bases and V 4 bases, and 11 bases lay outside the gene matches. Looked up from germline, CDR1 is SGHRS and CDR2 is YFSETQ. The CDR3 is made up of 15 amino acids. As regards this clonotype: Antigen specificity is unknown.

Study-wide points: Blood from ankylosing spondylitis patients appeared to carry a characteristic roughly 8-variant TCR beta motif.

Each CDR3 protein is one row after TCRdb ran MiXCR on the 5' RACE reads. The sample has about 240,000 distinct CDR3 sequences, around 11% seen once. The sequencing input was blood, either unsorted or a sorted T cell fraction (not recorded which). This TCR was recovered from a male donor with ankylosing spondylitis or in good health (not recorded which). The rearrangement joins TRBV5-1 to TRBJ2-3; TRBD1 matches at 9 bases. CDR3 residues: CASSPSRDRDGTQYF. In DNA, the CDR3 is TGCGCCAGCAGCCCGTCCCGGGACAGGGACGGTACGCAGTATTTT.